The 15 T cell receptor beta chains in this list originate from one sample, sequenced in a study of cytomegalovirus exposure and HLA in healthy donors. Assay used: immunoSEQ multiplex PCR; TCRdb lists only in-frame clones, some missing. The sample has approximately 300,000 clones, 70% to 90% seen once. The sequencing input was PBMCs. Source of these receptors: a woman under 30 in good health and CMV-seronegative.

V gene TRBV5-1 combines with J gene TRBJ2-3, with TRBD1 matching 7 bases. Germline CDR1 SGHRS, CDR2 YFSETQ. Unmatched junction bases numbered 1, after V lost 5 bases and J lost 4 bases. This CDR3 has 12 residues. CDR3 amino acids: CASRQGSDTQYF. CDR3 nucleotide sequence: TGCGCCAGCAGACAGGGGTCAGATACGCAGTATTTT.

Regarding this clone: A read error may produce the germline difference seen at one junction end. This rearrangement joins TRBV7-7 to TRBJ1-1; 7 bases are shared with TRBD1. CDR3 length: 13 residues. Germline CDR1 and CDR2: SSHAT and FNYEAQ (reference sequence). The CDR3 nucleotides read TGTGCCAGCAGCCTAGCGGCGGACAGGGAAGCTTTCTTT. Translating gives CASSLAADREAFF.

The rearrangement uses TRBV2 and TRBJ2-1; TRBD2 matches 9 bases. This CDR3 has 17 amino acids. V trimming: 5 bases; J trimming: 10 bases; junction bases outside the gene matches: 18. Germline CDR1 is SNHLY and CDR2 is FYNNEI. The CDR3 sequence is CASSWSSSGINRWEQFF. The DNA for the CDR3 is TGTGCCAGCAGTTGGTCCTCTAGCGGGATAAATCGATGGGAGCAGTTCTTC. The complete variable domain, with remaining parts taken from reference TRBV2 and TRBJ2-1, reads EPEVTQTPSHQVTQMGQEVILRCVPISNHLYFYWYRQILGQKVEFLVSFYNNEISEKSEIFDDQFSVERPDGSNFTLKIRSTKLEDSAMYFCASSWSSSGINRWEQFFGPGTRLTVL.

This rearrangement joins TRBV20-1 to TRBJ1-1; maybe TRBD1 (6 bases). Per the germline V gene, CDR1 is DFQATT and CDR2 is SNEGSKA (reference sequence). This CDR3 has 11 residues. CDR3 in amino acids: CLGHAQTEAFF. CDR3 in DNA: TGCTTGGGACACGCCCAGACTGAAGCTTTCTTT.

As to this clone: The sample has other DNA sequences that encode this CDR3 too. CDR3 region: CASSPGQNTEAFF. Here the CDR3 DNA reads TGCGCCAGCAGCCCGGGACAGAACACTGAAGCTTTCTTT. The chain employs TRBV5-1 and TRBJ1-1, with D possibly TRBD1 on 6 matching bases. Trimming pared 4 bases from V and 1 base from J, leaving 8 bases between. Germline V lookup: CDR1 SGHRS, CDR2 YFSETQ. This CDR3 spans 13 amino acids.

CDR3 amino acids: CASSQEAGGSNQPQHF. The CDR3 DNA sequence: TGTGCCAGCAGCCAAGAGGCGGGAGGTAGCAATCAGCCCCAGCATTTT. The rearrangement joins TRBV4-2 to TRBJ1-5; D uncertain. This CDR3 has 16 amino acids. Trimming pared 0 bases from V and 0 bases from J, leaving 9 bases between. Germline V gene sequence: CDR1 LGHNA, CDR2 YNFKEQ.

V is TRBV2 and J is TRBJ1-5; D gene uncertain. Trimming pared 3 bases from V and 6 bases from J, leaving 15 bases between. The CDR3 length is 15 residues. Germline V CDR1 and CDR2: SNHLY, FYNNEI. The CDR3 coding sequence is TGTGCCAGCAGTGATACCGGTGGCGGTCGTCAGCCCCAGCATTTT. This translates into CASSDTGGGRQPQHF.

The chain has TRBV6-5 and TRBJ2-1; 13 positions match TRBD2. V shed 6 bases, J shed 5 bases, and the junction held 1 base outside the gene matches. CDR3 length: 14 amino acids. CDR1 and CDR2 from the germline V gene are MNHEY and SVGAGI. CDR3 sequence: CASRGTSGNNEQFF. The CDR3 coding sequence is TGTGCCAGCAGGGGGACTAGCGGGAACAATGAGCAGTTCTTC.

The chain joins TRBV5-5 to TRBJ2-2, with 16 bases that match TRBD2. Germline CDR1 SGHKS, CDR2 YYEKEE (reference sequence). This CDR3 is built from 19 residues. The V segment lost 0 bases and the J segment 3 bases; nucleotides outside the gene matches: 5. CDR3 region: CASSLAMGLAGGHTGELFF. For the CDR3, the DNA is TGTGCCAGCAGCTTGGCGATGGGACTAGCGGGAGGGCACACCGGGGAGCTGTTTTTT.

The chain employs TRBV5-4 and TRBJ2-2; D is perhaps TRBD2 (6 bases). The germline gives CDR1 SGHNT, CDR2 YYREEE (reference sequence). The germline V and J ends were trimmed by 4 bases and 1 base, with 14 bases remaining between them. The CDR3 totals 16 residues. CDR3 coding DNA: TGTGCCAGCAGCCCCTTCGGCGGGAAGAACACCGGGGAGCTGTTTTTT. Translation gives CASSPFGGKNTGELFF.

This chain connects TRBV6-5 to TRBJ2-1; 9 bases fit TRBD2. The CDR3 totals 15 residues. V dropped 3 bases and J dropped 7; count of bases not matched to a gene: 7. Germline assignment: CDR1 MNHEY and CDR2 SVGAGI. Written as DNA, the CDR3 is TGTGCCAGCAGTTATATAGCGGGGGTGCCAAATGAGCAGTTCTTC. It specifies CASSYIAGVPNEQFF.

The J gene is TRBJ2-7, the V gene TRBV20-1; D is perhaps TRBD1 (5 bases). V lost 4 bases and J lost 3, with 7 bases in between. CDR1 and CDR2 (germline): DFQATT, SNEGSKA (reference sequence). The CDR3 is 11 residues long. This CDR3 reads CSAKGDYEQYF. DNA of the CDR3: TGCAGTGCTAAAGGGGACTACGAGCAGTACTTC.

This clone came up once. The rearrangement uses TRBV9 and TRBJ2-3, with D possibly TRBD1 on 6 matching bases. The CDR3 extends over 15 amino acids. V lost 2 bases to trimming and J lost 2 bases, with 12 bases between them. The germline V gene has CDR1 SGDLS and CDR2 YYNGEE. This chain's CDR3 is CASSVRTEITDTQYF. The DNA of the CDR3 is TGTGCCAGCAGCGTGAGGACAGAGATCACAGATACGCAGTATTTT.

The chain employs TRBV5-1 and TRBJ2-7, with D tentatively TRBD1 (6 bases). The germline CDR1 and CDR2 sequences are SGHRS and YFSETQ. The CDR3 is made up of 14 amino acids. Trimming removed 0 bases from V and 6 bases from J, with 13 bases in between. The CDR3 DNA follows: TGCGCCAGCAGCTTGGGTCAGGGGTTCGGCGAGCAGTACTTC. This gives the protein CASSLGQGFGEQYF.

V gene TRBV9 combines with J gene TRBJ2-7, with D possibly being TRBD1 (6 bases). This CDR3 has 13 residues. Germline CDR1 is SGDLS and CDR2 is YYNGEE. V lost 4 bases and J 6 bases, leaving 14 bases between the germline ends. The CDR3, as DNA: TGTGCCAGCAGCCTTACTACAGGGTCCGAGCAGTACTTC. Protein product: CASSLTTGSEQYF.